The 24 T cell receptor beta chains below come from one sample, sequenced in a study of blood T cells in healthy people across ages (dated by TCRdb to about 2015). The method was 5' RACE. Instrument on record: Illumina HiSeq 2500. A second PCR of about 6 to 12 cycles was run with a J-beta primer mix and a sample-barcoded 5' primer. TCRdb trimmed public reads at Q25 via fastp, called clones via MiXCR and kept in-frame beta chains. Rows merge per CDR3 protein into single entries with the most common DNA and genes. This sample holds around 800,000 distinct CDR3 sequences; 46% were observed only once. The ten largest account for less than 20% of the sample. Sequenced material: blood. These receptors were taken from a man at least 80 years old in good health.

This clonotype was observed a handful of times. The gene calls are TRBV4-3 and TRBJ2-2, with D uncertain. Per the germline V gene, CDR1 is LGHNA and CDR2 is YSLEER. The CDR3 runs 14 residues. V was pared by 0 bases and J by 0 bases, with 2 bases between. The CDR3 loop is CASSQETNTGELFF. The CDR3 coding sequence is TGCGCCAGCAGCCAAGAGACGAACACCGGGGAGCTGTTTTTT.

J is TRBJ2-1 and V is TRBV20-1; a weak D match, TRBD2 (6 bases). The J call is uncertain, as TRBJ2-7 better fits the DNA end. Germline V gives CDR1 DFQATT, CDR2 SNEGSKA (reference sequence). The CDR3 loop spans 15 amino acids. The CDR3 spells CSARDPSASYNEQYF. The CDR3 DNA is TGCAGTGCTAGGGACCCTAGCGCCTCCTACAATGAGCAGTACTTC.

The chain employs TRBV27 and TRBJ2-1, with D possibly TRBD2 on 6 matching bases. The V gene's germline CDR1 is MNHEY and CDR2 SMNVEV (reference sequence). The length of the CDR3 is 17 residues. The germline V and J ends were trimmed by 0 bases and 4 bases, with 16 bases remaining between them. The CDR3 DNA reads TGTGCCAGCAGTTTATCCCTCCGGGGGAGTCGATACAATGAGCAGTTCTTC. Translating gives CASSLSLRGSRYNEQFF.

J is TRBJ1-1 and V is TRBV5-1; weak D call: TRBD1 (6 bases). V was cut by 5 bases and J by 6 bases, with 17 bases left in between. Germline V CDR1 and CDR2: SGHRS, YFSETQ. This CDR3 comprises 14 residues. Here the CDR3 DNA reads TGCGCCAGCAGTACCGCACAGGGTGGGGCTGAAGCTTTCTTT. Its translation: CASSTAQGGAEAFF.

This clonotype showed up just a few times. This CDR3 reads CSVATGTGGNYGYTF. DNA of the CDR3: TGCAGCGTGGCAACCGGGACAGGAGGCAACTATGGCTACACCTTC. This rearrangement joins TRBV29-1 to TRBJ1-2; 8 nucleotides agree with TRBD1. Germline V gene lookup returns CDR1 SQVTM and CDR2 ANQGSEA. J gave up 2 bases and V 6 bases, and 11 bases lay outside the gene matches. This CDR3 contains 15 residues. Based on the CDR3 plus reference TRBV29-1 and TRBJ1-2, the full variable domain is SAVISQKPSRDICQRGTSLTIQCQVDSQVTMMFWYRQQPGQSLTLIATANQGSEATYESGFVIDKFPISRPNLTFSTLTVSNMSPEDSSIYLCSVATGTGGNYGYTFGSGTRLTVV.

The V and J genes are TRBV9 and TRBJ2-2; 7 nucleotides agree with TRBD2. This CDR3 region has 15 residues. CDR1 and CDR2 from the germline V gene are SGDLS and YYNGEE. Trimming cost V 1 base and J 5 bases; bases outside gene matches: 5. The CDR3 region has the DNA TGTGCCAGCAGCGTAACCCTCGGGGGGACCGGGGAGCTGTTTTTT. It translates to CASSVTLGGTGELFF.

The V gene is TRBV27, the J gene TRBJ2-7; D is uncertain. The V gene lost 4 bases and the J gene lost 3 bases, with 7 bases spanning the gap. The CDR3 is 12 residues long. CDR1 is MNHEY and CDR2 is SMNVEV in the germline V gene (reference sequence). The CDR3 spells CASSSNLYEQYF. The CDR3 nucleotides read TGTGCCAGCAGTTCAAATCTCTACGAGCAGTACTTC.

This chain connects TRBV20-1 to TRBJ1-1, with TRBD1 as a possible D gene (5 bases). Trimming shortened V by 6 bases and J by 1 base, and 15 bases separated the two germline ends. The germline V gene has CDR1 DFQATT and CDR2 SNEGSKA (reference sequence). CDR3 size: 14 residues. Written as DNA, the CDR3 is TGCAGTGCACCTGCGGGGGGGAGGAACACTGAAGCTTTCTTT. Translated, it gives CSAPAGGRNTEAFF.

This clonotype was detected a few times. The rearrangement joins TRBV19 to TRBJ1-2; 7 positions match TRBD1. The CDR3 is made up of 15 amino acids. Germline V gene data show CDR1 as LNHDA and CDR2 as SQIVND (reference sequence). Trimming took 7 bases from V and 4 from J; bases not matched to a gene: 12. The CDR3 nucleotides are TGTGCCAGTACTTCTCAAGCCGGGACAGCCTATGGCTACACCTTC. It codes for CASTSQAGTAYGYTF.

As to this clonotype: With a much larger clone just one base away, this may be a read error. The CDR3: CATRVGGSYNEQFF. DNA of the CDR3: TGTGCCACCAGGGTTGGCGGGTCCTACAATGAGCAGTTCTTC. The V and J genes are TRBV24-1 and TRBJ2-1; weak D call: TRBD2 (5 bases). The CDR3 has 14 amino acids. CDR1 is KGHDR, CDR2 SFDVKD, per germline. Trimming took 7 bases from V and 1 from J, leaving 10 bases between them.

This clonotype was observed a few times. V gene TRBV11-1 combines with J gene TRBJ2-3, with 9 bases identical to TRBD2. Germline V gives CDR1 SGHAT, CDR2 FQDESV (reference sequence). This CDR3 has 17 residues. V gave up 5 bases and J gave up 1 base; unmatched junction bases: 10. This CDR3 reads CASSLGATSGGTDTQYF. The CDR3 DNA is TGTGCCAGCAGCCTAGGAGCGACTAGCGGAGGCACAGATACGCAGTATTTT.

The chain has TRBV2 and TRBJ2-1; D is unclear. Trimming stripped 3 bases from V and 0 bases from J, with 9 bases between. Germline CDR1 is SNHLY and CDR2 is FYNNEI. CDR3 length equals 15 residues. This chain's CDR3 is CASSDWAASYNEQFF. CDR3 bases: TGTGCCAGCAGTGATTGGGCGGCCTCCTACAATGAGCAGTTCTTC.

V and J are TRBV2 and TRBJ2-3; D remains ambiguous. The CDR3 is 12 residues long. Germline V lookup: CDR1 SNHLY, CDR2 FYNNEI. Trimming left V 0 bases short and J 8 bases short, with 6 bases between. The CDR3 DNA is TGTGCCAGCAGTGAAGCGCACGGTACGCAGTATTTT. Its protein product is CASSEAHGTQYF.

This chain uses TRBV4-2 with TRBJ2-1; 11 bases align to TRBD2. The V segment lost 3 bases and the J segment 5 bases; nucleotides outside the gene matches: 6. Germline assignment: CDR1 LGHNA and CDR2 YNFKEQ. The CDR3 runs to 16 residues. In DNA form, the CDR3 reads TGTGCCAGCAGCCAGGCCGGGACTAGCGGACACAATGAGCAGTTCTTC. Protein: CASSQAGTSGHNEQFF.

In its sample, this clonotype was seen a few times. The chain is built from TRBV5-8 and TRBJ2-7; D possibly corresponds to TRBD2 (6 bases). Trimming pared 4 bases from V and 7 bases from J, leaving 24 bases between. The CDR3 has 16 amino acids. Germline V gene lookup returns CDR1 SGHTS and CDR2 YDEGEE. The CDR3 loop is CASSGRDWVDGNEQYF. Written as DNA, the CDR3 is TGTGCCAGCAGCGGCCGGGACTGGGTTGATGGCAATGAGCAGTACTTC.

The genes are TRBV29-1 and TRBJ2-4; TRBD1 is a possible D gene (5 bases). Trimming shortened V by 6 bases and J by 13 bases, and 25 bases separated the two germline ends. The germline V gene encodes CDR1 SQVTM and CDR2 ANQGSEA. The CDR3 loop spans 14 amino acids. In DNA form, the CDR3 reads TGCAGCGTGAAGAGGCAGGGCAATTCCTACAAGCAGTACTTC. Translation: CSVKRQGNSYKQYF.

Ten or more counts support this clonotype. The rearrangement links TRBV28 to TRBJ2-7, with TRBD2 matching 7 bases. CDR3 length: 15 amino acids. V shed 7 bases, J shed 5 bases, and the junction held 14 bases outside the gene matches. Germline V gene sequence: CDR1 MDHEN, CDR2 SYDVKM. CDR3 amino acids: CASKWAAGSWDEQYF. In DNA, the CDR3 is TGTGCCAGCAAGTGGGCAGCGGGATCGTGGGACGAGCAGTACTTC.

The chain uses TRBV20-1 and TRBJ2-5; 7 nucleotides align to TRBD2. Germline CDR1 is DFQATT and CDR2 is SNEGSKA (reference sequence). V shed 3 bases, J shed 5 bases, and the junction held 12 bases outside the gene matches. This CDR3 contains 15 residues. The CDR3 spells CSARALADTGETQYF. In DNA, the CDR3 is TGCAGTGCTAGGGCCCTAGCGGATACGGGGGAGACCCAGTACTTC.

This clonotype was found once. V gene TRBV7-2 combines with J gene TRBJ2-3; tentative D call: TRBD2 (5 bases). Germline V gives CDR1 SGHTA, CDR2 FQGNSA. The CDR3 covers 15 residues. Trimming stripped 1 base from V and 4 bases from J, with 12 bases between. The CDR3 DNA follows: TGTGCCAGCAGCTTAGTTGGAGGTCGCCCAGATACGCAGTATTTT. This sequence encodes CASSLVGGRPDTQYF.

The genes are TRBV27 and TRBJ1-5; no firm D call. With 0 bases removed from V and 3 bases from J, the gap between germline ends came to 6 bases. The CDR3 is made up of 14 amino acids. Germline V gene lookup returns CDR1 MNHEY and CDR2 SMNVEV (reference sequence). The CDR3: CASSLSFVNQPQHF. DNA of the CDR3: TGTGCCAGCAGTTTATCGTTTGTCAATCAGCCCCAGCATTTT.

The V gene is TRBV29-1, the J gene TRBJ2-5, with TRBD1 as a possible D gene (6 bases). The V gene's germline CDR1 is SQVTM and CDR2 ANQGSEA. V lost 5 bases, J lost 5 bases, and 15 bases lay in between. There are 13 residues in the CDR3. The CDR3 coding sequence is TGCAGCGTTAAAGTTACAGGGCAGGAGACCCAGTACTTC. Its protein is CSVKVTGQETQYF.

The CDR3 DNA is TGCAGTGCTACCTTAGCGGGAGGGCCGGGAGATACGCAGTATTTT. This codes for CSATLAGGPGDTQYF. The chain recombines TRBV20-1 with TRBJ2-3; 11 nucleotides agree with TRBD2. The ends lost 4 bases at V and 5 bases at J; junction bases unmatched: 8. This CDR3 has 15 amino acids. CDR1 DFQATT and CDR2 SNEGSKA come from the germline V gene (reference sequence).

This clonotype was observed a few times. This chain connects TRBV7-2 to TRBJ2-4, with 11 bases aligning to TRBD2. Per the germline V gene, CDR1 is SGHTA and CDR2 is FQGNSA. There are 15 residues in the CDR3. Trimming cost V 5 bases and J 2 bases; bases outside gene matches: 2. The CDR3 DNA is TGTGCCAGCAGCCCTAGCGGGAGGTCCAAAAACATTCAGTACTTC. Its protein product is CASSPSGRSKNIQYF. Full variable domain (rest looked up from reference TRBV7-2 and TRBJ2-4): GAGVSQSPSNKVTEKGKDVELRCDPISGHTALYWYRQSLGQGLEFLIYFQGNSAPDKSGLPSDRFSAERTGGSVSTLTIQRTQQEDSAVYLCASSPSGRSKNIQYFGAGTRLSVL.

This clonotype has only a few counts. This rearrangement joins TRBV20-1 to TRBJ2-7; D not resolved. CDR1 and CDR2 from the germline V gene are DFQATT and SNEGSKA (reference sequence). V lost 1 base, J lost 6 bases, and 16 bases lay in between. There are 14 residues in the CDR3. CDR3 region: CSARGGSLESEQYF. As DNA, the CDR3 is TGCAGTGCTAGAGGAGGTTCGCTAGAATCCGAGCAGTACTTC.